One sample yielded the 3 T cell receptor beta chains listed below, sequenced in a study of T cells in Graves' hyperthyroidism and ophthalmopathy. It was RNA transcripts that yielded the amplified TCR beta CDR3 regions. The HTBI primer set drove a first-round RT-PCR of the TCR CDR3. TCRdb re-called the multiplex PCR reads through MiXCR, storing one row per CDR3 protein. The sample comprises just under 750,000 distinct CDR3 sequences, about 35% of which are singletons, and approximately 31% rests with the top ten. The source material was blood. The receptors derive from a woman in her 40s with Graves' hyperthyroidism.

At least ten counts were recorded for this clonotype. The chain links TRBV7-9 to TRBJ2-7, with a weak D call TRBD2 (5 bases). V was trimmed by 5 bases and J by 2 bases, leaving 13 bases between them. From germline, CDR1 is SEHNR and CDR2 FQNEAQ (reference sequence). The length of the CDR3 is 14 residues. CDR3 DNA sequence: TGTGCCAGCAGCCCAGCGGACGGAGCCTACGAGCAGTACTTC. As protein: CASSPADGAYEQYF. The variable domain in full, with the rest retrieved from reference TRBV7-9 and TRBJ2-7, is DTGVSQNPRHKITKRGQNVTFRCDPISEHNRLYWYRQTLGQGPEFLTYFQNEAQLEKSRLLSDRFSAERPKGSFSTLEIQRTEQGDSAMYLCASSPADGAYEQYFGPGTRLTVT.

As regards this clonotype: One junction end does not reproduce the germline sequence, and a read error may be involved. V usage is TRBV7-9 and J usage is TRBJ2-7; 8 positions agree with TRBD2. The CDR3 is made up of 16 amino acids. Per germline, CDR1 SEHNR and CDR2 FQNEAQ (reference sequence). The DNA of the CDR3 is TGCGCCAGCAGCCAAGATCGAGGGAGCGGGGGCTACGAGCAGTACTTC. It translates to CASSQDRGSGGYEQYF.

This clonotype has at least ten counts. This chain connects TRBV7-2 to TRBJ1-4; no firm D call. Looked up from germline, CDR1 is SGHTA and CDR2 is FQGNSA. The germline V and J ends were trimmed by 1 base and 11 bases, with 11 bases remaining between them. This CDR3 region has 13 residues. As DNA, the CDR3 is TGTGCCAGCAGCTTAGATTTGTCCTCCAAACTGTTTTTT. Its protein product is CASSLDLSSKLFF.